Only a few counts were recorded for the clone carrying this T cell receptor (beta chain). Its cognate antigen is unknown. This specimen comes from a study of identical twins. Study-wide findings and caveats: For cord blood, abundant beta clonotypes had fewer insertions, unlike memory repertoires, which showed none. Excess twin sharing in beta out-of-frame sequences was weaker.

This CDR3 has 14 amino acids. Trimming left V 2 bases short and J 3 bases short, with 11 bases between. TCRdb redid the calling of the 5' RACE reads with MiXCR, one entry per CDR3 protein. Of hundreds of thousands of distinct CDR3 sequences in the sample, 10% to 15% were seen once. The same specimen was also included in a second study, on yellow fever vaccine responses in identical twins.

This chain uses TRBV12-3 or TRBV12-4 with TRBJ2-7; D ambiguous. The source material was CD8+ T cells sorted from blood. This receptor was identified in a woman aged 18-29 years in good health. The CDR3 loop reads CASSLSAVGYEQYF. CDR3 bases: TGTGCCAGCAGTTTATCGGCAGTTGGCTACGAGCAGTACTTC.